The T cell receptor (beta chain) described here comes from a study of a mutant IDH1 vaccine in newly diagnosed glioma. Study as a whole: The therapy given earlier, which was standard therapy, consisted of radiotherapy, temozolomide, or both, and most of the patients received both.

General observations from the study: Pseudoprogression appeared independent of alterations in top peripheral clonotypes.

Data came from immunoSEQ multiplex PCR; TCRdb stores just in-frame clones and leaves some out. The sample contains about 54,000 clones, less than 90% of which appear only once. The ends were cut back, 1 base at V and 4 bases at J, with 9 bases in the middle. From germline, CDR1 is SEHNR and CDR2 FQNEAQ (reference sequence). The CDR3 totals 14 residues. A word on this clone: What it recognizes is unknown.

The time point is: week 35, safety follow-up. Every vaccine dose comprised 300 ug of mutant IDH1 20-mer peptide plus topical imiquimod. The study enrolled donors with new WHO grade 3 or 4 IDH1-mutant, ATRX-lost astrocytomas. This clonotype was sampled from a man aged 40-55 years with glioma. Specimen: PBMCs, collected from a glioma patient whose treatment included an IDH1 peptide vaccine. V usage is TRBV7-9 and J usage is TRBJ2-3, with D possibly being TRBD1 or TRBD2 (5 bases each). In DNA, the CDR3 is TGTGCCAGCAGCTTAGGGCTGGGACCAGATACGCAGTATTTT. Protein sequence: CASSLGLGPDTQYF.